The entry that follows covers one T cell receptor beta chain sequence. Produced via immunoSEQ multiplex PCR; TCRdb's table is partial and in-frame only. Of roughly 51,000 clones in the sample, 65% to 90% were seen once. This record comes from a study of glioma-infiltrating T cells after dendritic cell vaccination. Study as a whole: Monocyte-derived dendritic cells, cultured 6 to 7 days with IL-4 and GM-CSF, were pulsed with autologous tumor lysate. Three intradermal dendritic cell vaccine injections were given every two weeks.

Blood PBMC samples: pre-vaccination, two weeks post third vaccination, and at tumor progression. The sequences come from blood, collected before dendritic cell vaccination. This clonotype originated in a human donor with glioblastoma.

The CDR3 sequence: CASSRSLFSYEQYF. CDR3 in DNA: TGTGCCAGCAGCCGGTCTTTGTTCTCCTACGAGCAGTACTTC. V gene TRBV7-6 combines with J gene TRBJ2-7, with D unresolved. CDR1 is SGHVS and CDR2 is FNYEAQ in the germline V gene. The CDR3 is made up of 14 amino acids. The V end was cut by 5 bases, the J end by 0 bases, with 11 bases between.